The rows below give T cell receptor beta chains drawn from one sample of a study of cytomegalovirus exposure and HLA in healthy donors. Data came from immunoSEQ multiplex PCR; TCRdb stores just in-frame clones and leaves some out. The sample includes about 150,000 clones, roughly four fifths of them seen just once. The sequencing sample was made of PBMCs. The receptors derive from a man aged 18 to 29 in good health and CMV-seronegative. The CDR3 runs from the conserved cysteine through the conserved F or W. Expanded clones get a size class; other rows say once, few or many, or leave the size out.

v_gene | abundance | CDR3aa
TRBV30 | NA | CAWSAVPTSRTDTQYF
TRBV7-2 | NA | CASSLTSGETQYF
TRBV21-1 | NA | CASNPVGTRDQPQHF
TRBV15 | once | CATSSGLAGGPRETQYF
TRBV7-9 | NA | CASSFPRVDSPLHF
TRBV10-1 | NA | CASSAGALRMNTEAFF
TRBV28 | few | CASSFADTYEQYF
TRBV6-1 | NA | CASRLAGTDTQYF
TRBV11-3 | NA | CASSLGASYEQYF
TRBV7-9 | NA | CASSPGTSYGYTF
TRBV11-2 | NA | CASSTIPGDTQYF
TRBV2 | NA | CASSEDVLSSYNEQFF
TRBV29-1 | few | CSVVVGEGLETQYF
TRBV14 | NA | CATRLGDGELFF
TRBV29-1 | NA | CSVGGREDYGYTF
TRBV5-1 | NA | CASSWATGVETQYF
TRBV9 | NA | CASSVGSGGNQPQHF
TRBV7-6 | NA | CASRRQGGGSYNSPLHF
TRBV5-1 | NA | CASSLVGQGLNTF
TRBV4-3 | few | CASSQETSLLAGGPDTQYF
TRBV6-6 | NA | CASSHSAPSYNEQFF
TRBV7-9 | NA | CASSLGGEWDEKLFF
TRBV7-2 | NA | CASSAYRGGDYEQYF
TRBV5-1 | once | CASSLVGTSTDTQYF
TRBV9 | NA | CASSPGHNYEQYF
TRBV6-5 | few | CASSYGGINQPQHF
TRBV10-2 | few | CASIGQENTEAFF
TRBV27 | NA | CASSLRGHHYEQYF
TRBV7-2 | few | CASSPFPRGRSGETQYF
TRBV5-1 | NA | CASTLTSGSYEQYF
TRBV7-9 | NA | CASSLYYATDRREQYF
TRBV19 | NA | CASICPGQGAFSTDTQYF
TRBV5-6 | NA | CASSHIAGGIYEQYF
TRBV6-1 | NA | CASTETGSYEQYF
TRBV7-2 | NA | CASSLSGRTHNEQFF
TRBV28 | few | CASSLAPSGANVLTF
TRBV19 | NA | CASLPPGQGRYGYTF
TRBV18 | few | CASSPDRINEKLFF
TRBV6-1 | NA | CASNDRGASGNTIYF
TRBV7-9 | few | CASSFGGTEIQPQHF
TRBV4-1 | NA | CASSQAPLQGARGYTF